Below are 23 T cell receptor beta chains sequenced from a single sample in a study of blood T cell repertoires in COVID-19 (dated by TCRdb to about 2020). Library preparation was by the immunoSEQ multiplex PCR assay. Drawn from immuneACCESS, this table holds only the in-frame rearrangements with V and J called that TCRdb kept. Clones are partly lost; checked studies trace under half to an unresolved V gene and leave the rest unexplained. The sample table lists 200,000 to 250,000 clones, around 85% of them with a count of one. 1.3% of the sample goes to the ten largest clones. Sequenced sample: PBMCs or T cells enriched from blood (not recorded which). Receptors originate from a woman between 35 and 50 years old with acute COVID-19.

The rearrangement uses TRBV30 and TRBJ2-5; 7 nucleotides align to TRBD1. Germline CDR1 and CDR2: GTSNPN and SVGIG (reference sequence). There are 11 residues in the CDR3. The J segment lost 13 bases and the V segment lost 4 bases, leaving 9 bases of the junction unmatched. CDR3 protein: CAWNVQGPGYF. The CDR3 DNA is TGTGCCTGGAATGTACAGGGGCCGGGGTACTTC. The entire variable domain, with the rest obtained from reference TRBV30 and TRBJ2-5, is as follows: SQTIHQWPATLVQPVGSPLSLECTVEGTSNPNLYWYRQAAGRGLQLLFYSVGIGQISSEVPQNLSASRPQDRQFILSSKKLLLSDSGFYLCAWNVQGPGYFGPGTRLLVL.

This chain links TRBV5-4 with TRBJ2-2, with unresolved D. Looked up from germline, CDR1 is SGHNT and CDR2 is YYREEE (reference sequence). The CDR3 runs to 15 residues. Trimming took 1 base from V and 0 from J, leaving 7 bases between them. In DNA, the CDR3 is TGTGCCAGCAGCTTGAGGCAGGCGAACACCGGGGAGCTGTTTTTT. Its protein is CASSLRQANTGELFF.

The chain carries TRBV11-2 and TRBJ1-2; 11 nucleotides agree with TRBD1. The V segment lost 4 bases and the J segment 3 bases; nucleotides outside the gene matches: 4. The length of the CDR3 is 15 residues. Germline values: CDR1 SGHAT, CDR2 FQNNGV. The CDR3 region has the DNA TGTGCCAGCAGCTCGGGGACAGGGGGGGACTATGGCTACACCTTC. Translation: CASSSGTGGDYGYTF.

This rearrangement joins TRBV1 to TRBJ2-1; the table's D call of TRBD2 was not tested on the DNA. TRBV1 is annotated as a pseudogene. The CDR3 is 16 residues long. CDR3 sequence: CTSSQPLGGAYNEQFF. CDR3 DNA: TGCACCAGCAGCCAGCCCCTCGGAGGAGCCTACAATGAGCAGTTCTTC.

J is TRBJ2-2 and V is TRBV3-1 (or the pseudogene TRBV3-2), with 8 bases fitting TRBD1. Unmatched junction bases numbered 4, after V lost 1 base and J lost 6 bases. Germline V gene sequence: CDR1 LGHDT, CDR2 YNNKEL (reference sequence). The CDR3 covers 15 residues. The DNA for the CDR3 is TGTGCCAGCAGCCAAGCGGACAGGGCTTCCGGGGAGCTGTTTTTT. This codes for CASSQADRASGELFF.

V is TRBV29-1 and J is TRBJ1-1, with 8 bases matching TRBD1. Unmatched junction bases numbered 0, after V lost 3 bases and J lost 0 bases. The length of the CDR3 is 13 residues. In germline, CDR1 is SQVTM, CDR2 ANQGSEA. The CDR3 here is CSVEGQVNTEAFF. The CDR3 DNA is TGCAGCGTTGAGGGACAGGTGAACACTGAAGCTTTCTTT.

This chain links TRBV6-1 with TRBJ1-2; D may be TRBD1 (5 bases). The germline V gene encodes CDR1 MNHNS and CDR2 SASEGT. Trimming pared 1 base from V and 4 bases from J, leaving 16 bases between. The CDR3 length is 16 residues. DNA of the CDR3: TGTGCCAGCAGTGAAGGGGGCCGCAGATTAGGCTATGGCTACACCTTC. This gives the protein CASSEGGRRLGYGYTF.

The chain uses TRBV24-1 and TRBJ1-2; possible D gene TRBD1, 5 bases. This CDR3 has 14 amino acids. Trimming took off 8 bases at V and 2 bases at J, with 14 bases between the two ends. CDR1 and CDR2 (germline): KGHDR, SFDVKD. For the CDR3, the DNA is TGTGCCACCAAAAATCAGGGCTCAAACTATGGCTACACCTTC. This gives the protein CATKNQGSNYGYTF.

The genes are TRBV7-3 and TRBJ2-3; weak D call: TRBD2 (6 bases). The CDR3 covers 15 residues. V was shortened by 3 bases and J by 1 base, with 11 bases between the two germline ends. Germline CDR1 and CDR2: SGHTA and FQGTGA. CDR3 sequence (DNA): TGTGCCAGCAGCTTGCGAGGCGGGGGCACAGATACGCAGTATTTT. As protein: CASSLRGGGTDTQYF. The whole variable domain, filled in from reference TRBV7-3 and TRBJ2-3, reads GAGVSQTPSNKVTEKGKYVELRCDPISGHTALYWYRQSLGQGPEFLIYFQGTGAADDSGLPNDRFFAVRPEGSVSTLKIQRTERGDSAVYLCASSLRGGGTDTQYFGPGTRLTVL.

The chain carries TRBV21-1 and TRBJ2-7; the DNA was not used to check the table's D call, TRBD1. TRBV21-1 is shown as a pseudogene. The CDR3 has 17 residues. The CDR3 loop reads CASSKKMGDRGTYEQYF. The CDR3 bases are TGTGCCAGCAGCAAAAAAATGGGGGACAGAGGGACCTACGAGCAGTACTTC.

The chain links TRBV30 to TRBJ1-4, with TRBD1 matching 10 bases. The V and J ends lost 2 bases and 8 bases, in that order; junction bases with no gene match: 5. The CDR3 totals 14 residues. Germline V CDR1 and CDR2: GTSNPN, SVGIG (reference sequence). CDR3 bases: TGTGCCTGGAGTAAGGGGACAGGGGTCGAAAAACTGTTTTTT. It specifies CAWSKGTGVEKLFF.

The table lists this clone with a count of one. The chain recombines TRBV19 with TRBJ1-2; no reliable D call. V was pared by 7 bases and J by 8 bases, with 17 bases between. Germline CDR1 LNHDA, CDR2 SQIVND (reference sequence). The CDR3 is 13 residues long. CDR3 sequence (DNA): TGTGCCAGTACTAACTCCCAGGCTACGGGCTACACCTTC. It codes for CASTNSQATGYTF. The full variable domain, its missing parts supplied by reference TRBV19 and TRBJ1-2, is DGGITQSPKYLFRKEGQNVTLSCEQNLNHDAMYWYRQDPGQGLRLIYYSQIVNDFQKGDIAEGYSVSREKKESFPLTVTSAQKNPTAFYLCASTNSQATGYTFGSGTRLTVV.

The chain combines TRBV11-2 with TRBJ1-2; D might be TRBD1 (5 bases). Germline CDR1 is SGHAT and CDR2 is FQNNGV. This CDR3 spans 16 amino acids. V lost 5 bases and J 6 bases, leaving 22 bases between the germline ends. CDR3 sequence reads: CASSPTRGRTMDGYTF. CDR3 sequence (DNA): TGTGCCAGCAGCCCTACAAGGGGCCGTACTATGGATGGCTACACCTTC.

The chain recombines TRBV5-4 with TRBJ2-3, with 12 positions matching TRBD2. Germline CDR1 reads SGHNT; CDR2 reads YYREEE (reference sequence). The CDR3 has 15 residues. Germline trimming cut 3 bases from V and 5 bases from J; bases unmatched to any gene: 4. CDR3 sequence: CASSSSGGAVDTQYF. The CDR3 DNA is TGTGCCAGCAGCTCTAGCGGGGGGGCCGTAGATACGCAGTATTTT.

The chain has TRBV19 and TRBJ2-2; TRBD2 agrees at 10 bases. Germline-derived CDR1 and CDR2 are LNHDA and SQIVND (reference sequence). The CDR3 has 16 amino acids. V dropped 5 bases and J dropped 2; count of bases not matched to a gene: 5. CDR3 nucleotides: TGTGCCAGTAGTGATATAGCGGGGGGAAACACCGGGGAGCTGTTTTTT. It specifies CASSDIAGGNTGELFF.

For this clone: Distinct nucleotide sequences in the sample also encode this CDR3. This sequence joins TRBV28 and TRBJ2-1; weak D call: TRBD2 (6 bases). The germline V and J ends were trimmed by 2 bases and 0 bases, with 8 bases remaining between them. Germline V gene lookup returns CDR1 MDHEN and CDR2 SYDVKM. This CDR3 contains 15 residues. CDR3: CASSLAGSSYNEQFF. CDR3 sequence (DNA): TGTGCCAGCAGTTTAGCGGGAAGCTCCTACAATGAGCAGTTCTTC.

This clone was observed a single time. The V call is TRBV7-2, the J call TRBJ1-6; 7 bases align to TRBD1. CDR1 and CDR2 (germline): SGHTA, FQGNSA. There are 15 residues in the CDR3. V trimming: 4 bases; J trimming: 8 bases; junction bases outside the gene matches: 8. CDR3 amino acids: CASSSSNRGYSPLHF. The DNA of the CDR3 is TGTGCCAGCAGCTCATCAAACAGGGGTTATTCACCCCTCCACTTT.

The genes are TRBV5-4 and TRBJ1-5; TRBD1 agrees at 7 bases. The V segment lost 3 bases and the J segment 2 bases; nucleotides outside the gene matches: 2. The CDR3 is 14 residues long. Germline loops: CDR1 SGHNT, CDR2 YYREEE (reference sequence). CDR3 in DNA: TGTGCCAGCAGCTCTCAGGGGGGCAATCAGCCCCAGCATTTT. This sequence encodes CASSSQGGNQPQHF.

The V call is TRBV30, the J call TRBJ2-7, with TRBD2 matching 12 bases. From germline, CDR1 is GTSNPN and CDR2 SVGIG (reference sequence). This CDR3 has 19 amino acids. V was pared by 0 bases and J by 2 bases, with 14 bases of the junction left unmatched. CDR3 coding DNA: TGTGCCTGGAGTGTAACCGTCGGACTAGCGGGGATAAAAGCCTACGAGCAGTACTTC. This encodes CAWSVTVGLAGIKAYEQYF.

This clone was recorded once. This chain connects TRBV9 to TRBJ1-6; TRBD1 aligns across 7 bases. The CDR3 covers 17 residues. The germline V gene encodes CDR1 SGDLS and CDR2 YYNGEE. V shed 4 bases, J shed 0 bases, and the junction held 7 bases outside the gene matches. The CDR3, as DNA: TGTGCCAGCAGCCCCCTGGGGACAGACTCCTATAATTCACCCCTCCACTTT. Protein: CASSPLGTDSYNSPLHF.

The chain carries TRBV5-6 and TRBJ1-2; D perhaps matches TRBD1 (6 bases). Trimming removed 2 bases at V and 2 bases at J, with 16 bases between. This CDR3 contains 16 residues. CDR1 is SGHDT, CDR2 YYEEEE, per germline. DNA of the CDR3: TGTGCCAGCAGCTTTTCGCGTCAGGGGATAAACTATGGCTACACCTTC. This translates into CASSFSRQGINYGYTF. Drawing the rest from reference TRBV5-6 and TRBJ1-2, the complete variable domain is DAGVTQSPTHLIKTRGQQVTLRCSPKSGHDTVSWYQQALGQGPQFIFQYYEEEERQRGNFPDRFSGHQFPNYSSELNVNALLLGDSALYLCASSFSRQGINYGYTFGSGTRLTVV.

The rearrangement links TRBV28 to TRBJ1-5, with D perhaps TRBD1 (5 bases). Trimming left V 2 bases short and J 8 bases short, with 16 bases between. The CDR3 has 15 residues. Germline V gene sequence: CDR1 MDHEN, CDR2 SYDVKM. This chain's CDR3 is CASSLPLGGTEPQHF. The CDR3 DNA is TGTGCCAGCAGTTTACCGCTGGGGGGTACGGAGCCCCAGCATTTT.

This chain uses TRBV29-1 with TRBJ1-1; 8 bases line up with TRBD1. Per germline, CDR1 SQVTM and CDR2 ANQGSEA. CDR3 size: 14 residues. V lost 4 bases and J lost 1; bases outside the gene matches: 5. The DNA of the CDR3 is TGCAGCGTTGCGACAGGGGACCCGAACACTGAAGCTTTCTTT. Amino acid sequence: CSVATGDPNTEAFF.